Listed below are T cell receptor beta chains from one sample, sequenced in a study of identical twins. TCRdb itself ran the 5' RACE reads through MiXCR, one entry per CDR3 protein. Here the sample spans 500,000 to 650,000 distinct CDR3 sequences, 20% to 25% being singletons. A further study also used this sample, focusing on yellow fever vaccine responses in identical twins.

Sequencing was performed on CD4+ T cells sorted from blood. The receptors were sampled from a woman aged 18 to 35 in good health. CDR3s include the opening cysteine and the closing phenylalanine or tryptophan. The D gene is left open where the match is weak. Size values are once, few and many counts, or a class for expanded clones, and some rows have none.

D: .; J: TRBJ1-3; size: few; V: TRBV2; CDR3: CASSSGTPGNTIYF; DNA: TGTGCCAGCAGTTCCGGGACACCTGGAAACACCATATATTTT
D: TRBD1; J: TRBJ2-5; size: .; V: TRBV5-1; CDR3: CASSRGQGSETQYF; DNA: TGCGCCAGCAGCCGAGGACAGGGGTCAGAGACCCAGTACTTC
D: TRBD2; J: TRBJ2-1; size: .; V: TRBV7-6; CDR3: CASSPTHMTGGGEQFF; DNA: TGTGCCAGCAGCCCCACCCATATGACTGGCGGGGGTGAGCAGTTCTTC
D: .; J: TRBJ1-2; size: .; V: TRBV12-3/TRBV12-4; CDR3: CASSGQWGYTF; DNA: TGTGCCAGCAGTGGGCAGTGGGGCTACACCTTC
D: TRBD2; J: TRBJ2-1; size: .; V: TRBV11-2; CDR3: CASSFIFGSSGGSNEQFF; DNA: TGTGCCAGCAGCTTTATCTTCGGGTCTAGCGGGGGCTCTAATGAGCAGTTCTTC
D: .; J: TRBJ2-1; size: many; V: TRBV12-3/TRBV12-4; CDR3: CASSLRGTYNEQFF; DNA: TGTGCCAGCAGTTTAAGGGGCACCTACAATGAGCAGTTCTTC
D: TRBD1; J: TRBJ2-1; size: few; V: TRBV29-1; CDR3: CSANYGQGRNEQFF; DNA: TGCAGCGCCAATTACGGACAGGGGAGGAATGAGCAGTTCTTC
D: TRBD2; J: TRBJ2-3; size: .; V: TRBV6-1; CDR3: CASSQLAASTDTQYF; DNA: TGTGCCAGCAGCCAACTAGCGGCTAGCACAGATACGCAGTATTTT
D: TRBD1; J: TRBJ1-1; size: .; V: TRBV5-1; CDR3: CASSPSEGANTEAFF; DNA: TGCGCCAGCAGCCCCTCGGAGGGGGCGAACACTGAAGCTTTCTTT
D: .; J: TRBJ1-2; size: many; V: TRBV4-1; CDR3: CASSQDLIGTIYGYTF; DNA: TGCGCCAGCAGCCAAGATCTTATAGGGACAATTTATGGCTACACCTTC
D: TRBD1; J: TRBJ1-6; size: few; V: TRBV12-3/TRBV12-4; CDR3: CASSWQGASNSPLHF; DNA: TGTGCCAGCAGTTGGCAGGGGGCTTCTAATTCACCCCTCCACTTT
D: TRBD1; J: TRBJ2-3; size: few; V: TRBV7-3; CDR3: CASTRTGGSTDTQYF; DNA: TGTGCCAGCACCCGGACAGGGGGATCCACAGATACGCAGTATTTT
D: TRBD1; J: TRBJ1-1; size: many; V: TRBV20-1; CDR3: CSASPPRGPGTEAFF; DNA: TGCAGTGCTAGCCCTCCGAGGGGGCCCGGCACTGAAGCTTTCTTT
D: .; J: TRBJ2-3; size: once; V: TRBV11-2; CDR3: CASSLGGNSDTQYF; DNA: TGTGCCAGCAGCTTAGGTGGGAACTCAGATACGCAGTATTTT
D: TRBD1; J: TRBJ2-7; size: .; V: TRBV3-1; CDR3: CASSFAGTGSEQYF; DNA: TGTGCCAGCAGCTTCGCCGGGACAGGTAGCGAGCAGTACTTC
D: .; J: TRBJ2-2; size: .; V: TRBV20-1; CDR3: CSASGGYGELFF; DNA: TGCAGTGCAAGCGGCGGCTACGGGGAGCTGTTTTTT
D: TRBD2; J: TRBJ2-2; size: .; V: TRBV9; CDR3: CASSLSGAGELFF; DNA: TGTGCCAGCAGCTTAAGCGGGGCCGGGGAGCTGTTTTTT
D: TRBD2; J: TRBJ2-3; size: .; V: TRBV7-2; CDR3: CTSSLSPSGRASDTQYF; DNA: TGTACCAGCAGCTTGTCCCCCAGCGGGAGGGCCTCAGATACGCAGTATTTT
D: .; J: TRBJ1-2; size: few; V: TRBV20-1; CDR3: CSARDSGGLGYGYTF; DNA: TGCAGTGCTAGAGATTCCGGGGGATTGGGCTATGGCTACACCTTC
D: .; J: TRBJ1-4; size: few; V: TRBV4-1; CDR3: CASSQVQGGEKLFF; DNA: TGCGCCAGCAGCCAAGTACAGGGAGGCGAAAAACTGTTTTTT
D: .; J: TRBJ2-1; size: .; V: TRBV6-5; CDR3: CASSYGMRQIYNEQFF; DNA: TGTGCCAGCAGTTACGGCATGAGACAGATTTACAATGAGCAGTTCTTC
D: .; J: TRBJ2-1; size: .; V: TRBV11-2; CDR3: CASSPRTRVGQFF; DNA: TGTGCCAGCAGCCCCCGTACCCGGGTAGGGCAGTTCTTC
D: TRBD1; J: TRBJ1-6; size: .; V: TRBV5-1; CDR3: CASSLEGAGPYNSPLHF; DNA: TGCGCCAGCAGCTTGGAGGGGGCAGGGCCCTATAATTCACCCCTCCACTTT
D: TRBD2; J: TRBJ2-3; size: .; V: TRBV9; CDR3: CASSARSSSGTSTDTQYF; DNA: TGTGCCAGCAGCGCAAGGTCCTCTAGCGGGACTAGCACAGATACGCAGTATTTT
D: .; J: TRBJ2-3; size: .; V: TRBV10-3; CDR3: CAIREEGDTQYF; DNA: TGTGCCATCAGAGAGGAGGGGGATACGCAGTATTTT
D: TRBD2; J: TRBJ2-5; size: .; V: TRBV9; CDR3: CASSIGLAGEGRQETQYF; DNA: TGTGCCAGCAGCATAGGACTAGCGGGAGAGGGACGCCAAGAGACCCAGTACTTC
D: TRBD1; J: TRBJ2-1; size: .; V: TRBV7-9; CDR3: CASTGTGGNEQFF; DNA: TGTGCCAGCACCGGGACAGGGGGAAATGAGCAGTTCTTC
D: .; J: TRBJ1-5; size: .; V: TRBV6-2/TRBV6-3; CDR3: CASTSPRGGNQPQHF; DNA: TGTGCCAGCACCTCACCTCGGGGGGGAAATCAGCCCCAGCATTTT
D: .; J: TRBJ2-1; size: .; V: TRBV2; CDR3: CASSGSGNEQFF; DNA: TGTGCCAGCAGTGGTAGCGGCAATGAGCAGTTCTTC
D: .; J: TRBJ2-5; size: few; V: TRBV12-3/TRBV12-4; CDR3: CASSLGGKRQETQYF; DNA: TGTGCCAGCAGTTTAGGGGGGAAGAGACAAGAGACCCAGTACTTC
D: .; J: TRBJ2-1; size: .; V: TRBV15; CDR3: CATSRTPDGQNEQFF; DNA: TGTGCCACCAGCAGAACACCTGACGGACAGAATGAGCAGTTCTTC
D: .; J: TRBJ2-5; size: few; V: TRBV11-2; CDR3: CASSLRDSPRGETQYF; DNA: TGTGCCAGCAGCTTAAGGGACTCCCCCCGGGGAGAGACCCAGTACTTC
D: TRBD1; J: TRBJ1-1; size: few; V: TRBV5-1; CDR3: CASSPRQGADTEAFF; DNA: TGCGCCAGCAGCCCGCGACAGGGCGCAGACACTGAAGCTTTCTTT
D: .; J: TRBJ2-1; size: few; V: TRBV27; CDR3: CASTRRGRFDSNEQFF; DNA: TGTGCCAGCACCCGGAGAGGTCGGTTCGATTCCAATGAGCAGTTCTTC
D: .; J: TRBJ2-3; size: few; V: TRBV20-1; CDR3: CSARKGGPSTDTQYF; DNA: TGCAGTGCTAGAAAAGGGGGACCTAGCACAGATACGCAGTATTTT
D: .; J: TRBJ1-5; size: .; V: TRBV4-1; CDR3: CASSQEGQQPQHF; DNA: TGCGCCAGCAGCCAAGAAGGGCAGCAGCCCCAGCATTTT
D: .; J: TRBJ2-1; size: .; V: TRBV9; CDR3: CASSGRTYNEQFF; DNA: TGTGCCAGCAGCGGGAGGACGTACAATGAGCAGTTCTTC
D: TRBD2; J: TRBJ2-5; size: .; V: TRBV9; CDR3: CASSVLARGGETQYF; DNA: TGTGCCAGCAGCGTACTTGCTCGGGGGGGAGAGACCCAGTACTTC
D: TRBD2; J: TRBJ2-7; size: .; V: TRBV12-3/TRBV12-4; CDR3: CTSSYRMGLAGGPTYEQYF; DNA: TGTACCAGCAGTTACCGCATGGGACTAGCGGGAGGGCCCACCTACGAGCAGTACTTC
D: .; J: TRBJ2-3; size: many; V: TRBV10-3; CDR3: CAGGSSTDTQYF; DNA: TGTGCTGGGGGATCTAGCACAGATACGCAGTATTTT
D: .; J: TRBJ1-2; size: .; V: TRBV11-1; CDR3: CASRQLSGYTF; DNA: TGTGCCAGCAGACAACTTAGTGGCTACACCTTC
D: .; J: TRBJ1-4; size: .; V: TRBV7-9; CDR3: CASSLARQGNEKLFF; DNA: TGTGCCAGCAGCTTAGCTCGCCAGGGGAATGAAAAACTGTTTTTT
D: TRBD1; J: TRBJ2-5; size: .; V: TRBV5-5; CDR3: CASSVGQGAAETQYF; DNA: TGTGCCAGCAGCGTTGGACAGGGGGCGGCTGAGACCCAGTACTTC
D: TRBD1; J: TRBJ1-4; size: few; V: TRBV7-9; CDR3: CASSTPTGDVANEKLFF; DNA: TGTGCCAGCAGCACCCCGACAGGGGATGTGGCTAATGAAAAACTGTTTTTT
D: .; J: TRBJ2-5; size: many; V: TRBV29-1; CDR3: CSVKYGETQYF; DNA: TGCAGCGTTAAGTATGGTGAGACCCAGTACTTC